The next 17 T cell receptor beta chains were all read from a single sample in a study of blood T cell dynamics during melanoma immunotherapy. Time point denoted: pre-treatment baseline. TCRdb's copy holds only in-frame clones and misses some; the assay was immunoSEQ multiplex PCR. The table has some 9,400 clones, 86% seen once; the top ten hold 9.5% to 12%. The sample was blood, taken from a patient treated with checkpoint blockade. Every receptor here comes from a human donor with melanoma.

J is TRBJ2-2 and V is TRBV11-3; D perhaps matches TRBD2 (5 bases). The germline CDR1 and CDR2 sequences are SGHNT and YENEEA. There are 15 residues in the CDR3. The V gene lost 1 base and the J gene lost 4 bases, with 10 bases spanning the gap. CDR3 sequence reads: CASSLVAGGTGELFF. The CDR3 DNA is TGTGCCAGCAGCTTAGTGGCGGGTGGCACCGGGGAGCTGTTTTTT.

In DNA form, the CDR3 reads TGTGCCTGGAGTTACAGGGGCGCCTATAATTCACCCCTCCACTTT. It translates to CAWSYRGAYNSPLHF. V usage is TRBV30 and J usage is TRBJ1-6; 7 nucleotides agree with TRBD1. Trimming removed 2 bases from V and 2 bases from J; junction bases left unmatched: 3. The V gene's germline CDR1 is GTSNPN and CDR2 SVGIG (reference sequence). The CDR3 has 15 amino acids. Variable domain in full (rest from reference TRBV30 and TRBJ1-6): SQTIHQWPATLVQPVGSPLSLECTVEGTSNPNLYWYRQAAGRGLQLLFYSVGIGQISSEVPQNLSASRPQDRQFILSSKKLLLSDSGFYLCAWSYRGAYNSPLHFGNGTRLTVT.

CDR3 bases: TGCGCCAGCAGCTTGGTGTTGAACACTGAAGCTTTCTTT. Translation gives CASSLVLNTEAFF. The V call is TRBV5-1, the J call TRBJ1-1, with D unresolved. CDR1 and CDR2 from the germline V gene are SGHRS and YFSETQ. V lost 0 bases and J 0 bases, leaving 3 bases between the germline ends. The CDR3 has 13 amino acids.

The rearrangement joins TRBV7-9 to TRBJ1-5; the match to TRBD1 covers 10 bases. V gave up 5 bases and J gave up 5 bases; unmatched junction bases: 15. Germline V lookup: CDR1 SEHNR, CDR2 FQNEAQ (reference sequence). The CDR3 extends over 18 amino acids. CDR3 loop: CASSRGAFGDRGHQPQHF. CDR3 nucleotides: TGTGCCAGCAGCAGAGGGGCATTCGGGGACAGGGGACATCAGCCCCAGCATTTT. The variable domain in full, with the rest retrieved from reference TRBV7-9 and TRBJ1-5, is DTGVSQNPRHKITKRGQNVTFRCDPISEHNRLYWYRQTLGQGPEFLTYFQNEAQLEKSRLLSDRFSAERPKGSFSTLEIQRTEQGDSAMYLCASSRGAFGDRGHQPQHFGDGTRLSIL.

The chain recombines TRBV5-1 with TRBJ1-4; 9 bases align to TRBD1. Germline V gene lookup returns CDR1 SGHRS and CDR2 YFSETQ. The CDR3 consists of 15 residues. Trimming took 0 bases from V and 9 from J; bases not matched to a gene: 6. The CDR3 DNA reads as TGCGCCAGCAGCTTGGAGGGACAGGGTGGTCAAAAACTGTTTTTT. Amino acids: CASSLEGQGGQKLFF. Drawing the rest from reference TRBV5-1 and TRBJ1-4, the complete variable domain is KAGVTQTPRYLIKTRGQQVTLSCSPISGHRSVSWYQQTPGQGLQFLFEYFSETQRNKGNFPGRFSGRQFSNSRSEMNVSTLELGDSALYLCASSLEGQGGQKLFFGSGTQLSVL.

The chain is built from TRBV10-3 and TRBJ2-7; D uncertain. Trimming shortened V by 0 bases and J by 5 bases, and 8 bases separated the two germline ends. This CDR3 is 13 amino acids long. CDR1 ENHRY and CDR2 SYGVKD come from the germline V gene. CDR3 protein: CAISESVKNEQYF. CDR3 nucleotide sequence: TGTGCCATCAGTGAGTCGGTGAAGAACGAGCAGTACTTC.

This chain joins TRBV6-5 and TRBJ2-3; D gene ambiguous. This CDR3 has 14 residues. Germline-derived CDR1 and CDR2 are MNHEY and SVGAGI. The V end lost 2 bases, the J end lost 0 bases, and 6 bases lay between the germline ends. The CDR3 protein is CASSYQESTDTQYF. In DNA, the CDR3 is TGTGCCAGCAGTTACCAAGAGAGCACAGATACGCAGTATTTT.

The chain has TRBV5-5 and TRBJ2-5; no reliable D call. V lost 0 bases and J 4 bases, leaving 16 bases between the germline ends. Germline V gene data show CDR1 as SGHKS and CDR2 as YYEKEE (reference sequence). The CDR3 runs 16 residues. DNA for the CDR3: TGTGCCAGCAGCTTGGGAGTCAGTGGGCCTAGAGAGACCCAGTACTTC. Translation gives CASSLGVSGPRETQYF. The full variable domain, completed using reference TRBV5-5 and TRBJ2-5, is DAGVTQSPTHLIKTRGQQVTLRCSPISGHKSVSWYQQVLGQGPQFIFQYYEKEERGRGNFPDRFSARQFPNYSSELNVNALLLGDSALYLCASSLGVSGPRETQYFGPGTRLLVL.

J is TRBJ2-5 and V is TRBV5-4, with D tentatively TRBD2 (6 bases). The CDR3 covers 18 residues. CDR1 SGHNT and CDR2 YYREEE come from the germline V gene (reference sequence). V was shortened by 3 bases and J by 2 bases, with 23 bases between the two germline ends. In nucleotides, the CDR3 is TGTGCCAGCAGCTCCCCCCGGGGGAATCCCCCATCACAAGAGACCCAGTACTTC. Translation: CASSSPRGNPPSQETQYF.

This CDR3 is CASSSGNGELFF. In nucleotides, the CDR3 is TGTGCCAGCAGCTCAGGGAACGGGGAGCTGTTTTTT. The V gene is TRBV5-4, the J gene TRBJ2-2; possibly TRBD1 for D (5 bases). The CDR3 extends over 12 amino acids. V lost 3 bases, J lost 7 bases, and 7 bases lay in between. Germline lookup yields CDR1 SGHNT and CDR2 YYREEE (reference sequence).

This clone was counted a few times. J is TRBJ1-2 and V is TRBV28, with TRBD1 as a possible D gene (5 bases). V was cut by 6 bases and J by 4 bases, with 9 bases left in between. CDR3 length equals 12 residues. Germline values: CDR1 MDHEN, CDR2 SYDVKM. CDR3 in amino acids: CASRGQIYGYTF. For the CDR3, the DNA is TGTGCCAGCAGGGGGCAGATCTATGGCTACACCTTC.

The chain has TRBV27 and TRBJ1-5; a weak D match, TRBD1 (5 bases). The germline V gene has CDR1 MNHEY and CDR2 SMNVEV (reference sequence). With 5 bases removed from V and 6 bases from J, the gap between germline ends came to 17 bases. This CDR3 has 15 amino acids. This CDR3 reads CASSHLGGSIQPQHF. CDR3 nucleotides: TGTGCCAGCAGTCACCTCGGGGGGTCTATTCAGCCCCAGCATTTT.

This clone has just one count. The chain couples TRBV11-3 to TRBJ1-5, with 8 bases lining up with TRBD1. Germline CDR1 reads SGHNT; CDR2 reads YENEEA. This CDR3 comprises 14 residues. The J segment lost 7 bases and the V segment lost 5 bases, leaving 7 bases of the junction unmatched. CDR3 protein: CASSLGQGGQPQHF. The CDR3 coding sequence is TGTGCCAGCAGCCTTGGACAGGGTGGACAGCCCCAGCATTTT.

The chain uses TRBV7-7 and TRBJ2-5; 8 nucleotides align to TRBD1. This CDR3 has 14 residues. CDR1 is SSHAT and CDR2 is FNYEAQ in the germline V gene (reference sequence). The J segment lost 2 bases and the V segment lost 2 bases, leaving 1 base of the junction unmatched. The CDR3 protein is CASSLNRGQETQYF. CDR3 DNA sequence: TGTGCCAGCAGCTTAAACAGGGGGCAAGAGACCCAGTACTTC. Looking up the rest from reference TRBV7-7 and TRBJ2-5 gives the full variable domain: GAGVSQSPRYKVTKRGQDVTLRCDPISSHATLYWYQQALGQGPEFLTYFNYEAQPDKSGLPSDRFSAERPEGSISTLTIQRTEQRDSAMYRCASSLNRGQETQYFGPGTRLLVL.

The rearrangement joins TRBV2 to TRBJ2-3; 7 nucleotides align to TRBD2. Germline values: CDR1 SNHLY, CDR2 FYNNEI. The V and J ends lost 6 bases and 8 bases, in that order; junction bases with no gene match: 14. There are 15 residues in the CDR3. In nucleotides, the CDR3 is TGTGCCAGCAGCGCTCGGGCGGGGGTCCGGGCTACGCAGTATTTT. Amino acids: CASSARAGVRATQYF.

The CDR3, as DNA: TGTGCCAGTAACCCCGGACAGAGTTTCTATTCGCGGACCGGGGAGCTGTTTTTT. Encoded protein: CASNPGQSFYSRTGELFF. This chain links TRBV19 with TRBJ2-2, with a possible D match to TRBD1 (6 bases). The V end lost 7 bases, the J end lost 5 bases, and 26 bases lay between the germline ends. The length of the CDR3 is 18 residues. Germline V gene data show CDR1 as LNHDA and CDR2 as SQIVND (reference sequence).

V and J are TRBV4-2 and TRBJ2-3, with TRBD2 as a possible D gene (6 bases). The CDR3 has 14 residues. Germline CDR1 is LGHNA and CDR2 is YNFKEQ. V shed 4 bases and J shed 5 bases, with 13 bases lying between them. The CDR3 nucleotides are TGTGCCAGCAGCCCACAGATGGAGGGAGATACGCAGTATTTT. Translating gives CASSPQMEGDTQYF.